This T cell receptor (beta chain) was captured in a study of T cell responses to AZD1222 COVID-19 vaccine. This CDR3 has 15 amino acids. Deletions cut 2 bases from V and 3 bases from J, with 15 bases between. Germline assignment: CDR1 GTSNPN and CDR2 SVGIG (reference sequence). Points from the study as a whole: The number of AZD1222 recipients seropositive at baseline was only 6 or 7. Variant regions that are unmutated are reportedly the target of nearly half of spike-specific TCRs. The study found Spike-specific TCR breadth and depth rose after two AZD1222 doses. Clonal diversity may have been underestimated in mostly white British donors.

Method: immunoSEQ multiplex PCR; TCRdb's copy keeps in-frame clones and lacks some. The sample has 56,000 or so clones; approximately 89% are singletons. Regarding this clone: Its cognate antigen is unknown.

The sequencing here drew on peripheral blood, taken on day 0 of AZD1222 vaccination. The TCR comes from an adult in good health. V is TRBV30 and J is TRBJ2-3, with D perhaps matching TRBD1 or TRBD2 (6 bases each). The CDR3 nucleotides are TGTGCCTGGAGTTCCCTAGGGGGGCGGACAGATACGCAGTATTTT. Translating gives CAWSSLGGRTDTQYF. Based on the CDR3 plus reference TRBV30 and TRBJ2-3, the full variable domain is SQTIHQWPATLVQPVGSPLSLECTVEGTSNPNLYWYRQAAGRGLQLLFYSVGIGQISSEVPQNLSASRPQDRQFILSSKKLLLSDSGFYLCAWSSLGGRTDTQYFGPGTRLTVL.